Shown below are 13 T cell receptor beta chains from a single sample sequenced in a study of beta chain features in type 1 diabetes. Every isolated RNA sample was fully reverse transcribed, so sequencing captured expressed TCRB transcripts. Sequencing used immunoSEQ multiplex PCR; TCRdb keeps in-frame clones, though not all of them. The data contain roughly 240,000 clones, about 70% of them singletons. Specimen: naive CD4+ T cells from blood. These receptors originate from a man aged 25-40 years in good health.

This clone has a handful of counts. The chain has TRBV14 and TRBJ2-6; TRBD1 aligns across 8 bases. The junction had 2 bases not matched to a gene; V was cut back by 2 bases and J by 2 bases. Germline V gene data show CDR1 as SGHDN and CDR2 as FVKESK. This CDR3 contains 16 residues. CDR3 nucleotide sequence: TGTGCCAGCAGCCAACCACAGGGGGCTGGGGCCAACGTCCTGACTTTC. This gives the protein CASSQPQGAGANVLTF. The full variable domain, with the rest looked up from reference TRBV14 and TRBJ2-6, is EAGVTQFPSHSVIEKGQTVTLRCDPISGHDNLYWYRRVMGKEIKFLLHFVKESKQDESGMPNNRFLAERTGGTYSTLKVQPAELEDSGVYFCASSQPQGAGANVLTFGAGSRLTVL.

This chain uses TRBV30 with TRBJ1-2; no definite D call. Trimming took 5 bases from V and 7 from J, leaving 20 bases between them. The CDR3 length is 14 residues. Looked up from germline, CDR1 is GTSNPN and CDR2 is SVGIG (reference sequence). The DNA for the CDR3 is TGTGCCTGGGAGGTCGTTAGTCCGCTCGGTGGCTACACCTTC. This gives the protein CAWEVVSPLGGYTF.

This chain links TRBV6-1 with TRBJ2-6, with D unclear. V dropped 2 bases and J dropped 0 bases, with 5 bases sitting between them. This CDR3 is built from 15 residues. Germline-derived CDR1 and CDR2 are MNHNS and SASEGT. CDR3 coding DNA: TGTGCCAGCAGTGAACCGGGCTCTGGGGCCAACGTCCTGACTTTC. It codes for CASSEPGSGANVLTF.

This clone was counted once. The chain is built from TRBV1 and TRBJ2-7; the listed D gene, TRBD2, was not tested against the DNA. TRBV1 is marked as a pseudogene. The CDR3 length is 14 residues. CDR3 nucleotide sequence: TGCACCAGCAGCCAAGCGTCTATCGGGAACGAGCAGTACTTC. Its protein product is CTSSQASIGNEQYF.

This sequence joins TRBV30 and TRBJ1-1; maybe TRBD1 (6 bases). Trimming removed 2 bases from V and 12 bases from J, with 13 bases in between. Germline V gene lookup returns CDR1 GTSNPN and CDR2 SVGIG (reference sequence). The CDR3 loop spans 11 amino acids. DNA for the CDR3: TGTGCCTGGAGTCAGACAGGCACCTCTTTCTTT. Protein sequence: CAWSQTGTSFF.

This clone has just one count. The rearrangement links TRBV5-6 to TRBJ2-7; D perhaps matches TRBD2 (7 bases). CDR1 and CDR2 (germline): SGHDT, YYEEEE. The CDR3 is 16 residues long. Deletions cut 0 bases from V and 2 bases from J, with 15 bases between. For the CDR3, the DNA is TGTGCCAGCAGCTTGGTCGCGGGGGCCCGAACCTACGAGCAGTACTTC. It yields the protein CASSLVAGARTYEQYF.

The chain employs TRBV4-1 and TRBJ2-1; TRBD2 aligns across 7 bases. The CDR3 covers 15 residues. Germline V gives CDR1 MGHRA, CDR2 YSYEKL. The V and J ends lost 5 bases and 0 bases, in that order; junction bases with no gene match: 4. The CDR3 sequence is CASSSWGGSYNEQFF. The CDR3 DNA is TGCGCCAGCAGCTCCTGGGGGGGCTCCTACAATGAGCAGTTCTTC.

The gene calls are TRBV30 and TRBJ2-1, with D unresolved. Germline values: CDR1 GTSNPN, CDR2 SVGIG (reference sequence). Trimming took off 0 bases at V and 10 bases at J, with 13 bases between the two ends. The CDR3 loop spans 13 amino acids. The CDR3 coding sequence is TGTGCCTGGAGTGTAGCCGACCTAAGGGAGCAGTTCTTC. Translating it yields CAWSVADLREQFF. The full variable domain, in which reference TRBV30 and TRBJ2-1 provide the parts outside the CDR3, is SQTIHQWPATLVQPVGSPLSLECTVEGTSNPNLYWYRQAAGRGLQLLFYSVGIGQISSEVPQNLSASRPQDRQFILSSKKLLLSDSGFYLCAWSVADLREQFFGPGTRLTVL.

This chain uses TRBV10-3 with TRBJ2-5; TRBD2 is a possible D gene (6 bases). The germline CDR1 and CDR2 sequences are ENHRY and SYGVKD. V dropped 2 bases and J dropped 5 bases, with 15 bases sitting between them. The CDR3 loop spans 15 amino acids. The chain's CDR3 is CAISEPRTAGETQYF. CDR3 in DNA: TGTGCCATCAGTGAGCCCCGGACCGCGGGGGAGACCCAGTACTTC.

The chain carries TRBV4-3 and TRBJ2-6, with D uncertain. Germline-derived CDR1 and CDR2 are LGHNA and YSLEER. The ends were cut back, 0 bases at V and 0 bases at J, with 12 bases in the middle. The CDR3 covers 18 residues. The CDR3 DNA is TGCGCCAGCAGCCAAGACGTTGCCGGTTTCTCTGGGGCCAACGTCCTGACTTTC. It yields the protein CASSQDVAGFSGANVLTF.

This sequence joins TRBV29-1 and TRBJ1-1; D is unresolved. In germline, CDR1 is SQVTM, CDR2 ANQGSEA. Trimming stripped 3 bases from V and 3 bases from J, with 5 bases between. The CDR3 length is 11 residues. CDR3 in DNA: TGCAGCGTTGATAGGCACACTGAAGCTTTCTTT. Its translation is CSVDRHTEAFF.

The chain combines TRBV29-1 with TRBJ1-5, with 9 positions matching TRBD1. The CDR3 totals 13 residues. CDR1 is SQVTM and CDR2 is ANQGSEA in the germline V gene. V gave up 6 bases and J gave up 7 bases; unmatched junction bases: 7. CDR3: CSVGTGMRQPQHF. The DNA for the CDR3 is TGCAGCGTCGGGACAGGGATGAGGCAGCCCCAGCATTTT.

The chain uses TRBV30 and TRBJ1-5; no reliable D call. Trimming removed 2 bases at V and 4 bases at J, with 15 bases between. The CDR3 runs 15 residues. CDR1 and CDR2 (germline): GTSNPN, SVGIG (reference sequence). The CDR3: CAWSPTRLGNQPQHF. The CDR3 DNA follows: TGTGCCTGGAGTCCGACCCGACTGGGAAATCAGCCCCAGCATTTT.